This TCR beta chain was documented in a study of blood T cells in healthy people across ages. Study-level results: Leaving the PBMCs unsorted stopped any conclusive comparison of naive versus antigen-experienced cells.

The authors drew approximately 9 milliliters of peripheral blood from each donor. Next came a second PCR, run for roughly 6 to 11 cycles, which used a sample-barcoded 5' primer along with a J-beta primer mix. A single record per CDR3 protein comes from TCRdb applying MiXCR to the 5' RACE reads. The table includes about 780,000 distinct CDR3 sequences, 60% to 80% detected once. On this clonotype: Its specificity is unknown.

The germline V gene has CDR1 SGHTA and CDR2 FQGNSA. CDR3 length: 12 residues. Trimming removed 5 bases at V and 9 bases at J, with 11 bases between. This clonotype was sampled from a man younger than 45 in good health. Input material: blood. The rearrangement links TRBV7-2 to TRBJ2-1, with D unresolved. DNA of the CDR3: TGTGCCAGCAGCCCTCGACGGGCTGAGCAGTTCTTC. Translating gives CASSPRRAEQFF. Supplemented by reference TRBV7-2 and TRBJ2-1, the full variable domain reads GAGVSQSPSNKVTEKGKDVELRCDPISGHTALYWYRQSLGQGLEFLIYFQGNSAPDKSGLPSDRFSAERTGGSVSTLTIQRTQQEDSAVYLCASSPRRAEQFFGPGTRLTVL.